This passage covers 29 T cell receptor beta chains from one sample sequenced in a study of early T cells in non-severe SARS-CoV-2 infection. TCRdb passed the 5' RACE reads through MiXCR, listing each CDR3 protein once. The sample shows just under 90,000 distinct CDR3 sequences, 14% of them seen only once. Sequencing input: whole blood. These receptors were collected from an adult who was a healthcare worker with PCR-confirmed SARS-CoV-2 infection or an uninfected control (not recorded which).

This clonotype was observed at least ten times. The CDR3 DNA reads TGTGCCATCGGGTCCGGACTAACCCACGAGCAGTACTTC. This sequence encodes CAIGSGLTHEQYF. V and J are TRBV15 and TRBJ2-7, with D possibly being TRBD2 (6 bases). V gave up 10 bases and J gave up 5 bases, with 18 bases separating them. This CDR3 spans 13 amino acids. CDR1 LNHNV and CDR2 YYDKDF come from the germline V gene (reference sequence).

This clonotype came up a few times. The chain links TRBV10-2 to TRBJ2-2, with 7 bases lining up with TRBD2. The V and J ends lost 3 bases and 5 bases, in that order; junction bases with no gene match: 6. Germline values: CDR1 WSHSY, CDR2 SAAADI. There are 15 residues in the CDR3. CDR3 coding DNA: TGCGCCAGCAGTGATCTTGCGGGAGAAACCGGGGAGCTGTTTTTT. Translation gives CASSDLAGETGELFF.

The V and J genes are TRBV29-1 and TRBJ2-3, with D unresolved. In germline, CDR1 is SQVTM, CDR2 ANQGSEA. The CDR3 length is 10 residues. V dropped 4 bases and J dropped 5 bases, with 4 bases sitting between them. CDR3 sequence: CSVAIDTQYF. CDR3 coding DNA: TGCAGCGTTGCGATAGATACGCAGTATTTT.

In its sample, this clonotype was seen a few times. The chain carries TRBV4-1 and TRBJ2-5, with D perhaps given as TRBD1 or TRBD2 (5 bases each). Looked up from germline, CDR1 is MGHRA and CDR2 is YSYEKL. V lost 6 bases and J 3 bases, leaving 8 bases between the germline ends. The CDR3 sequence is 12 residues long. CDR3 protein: CASSGTEETQYF. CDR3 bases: TGCGCCAGCAGTGGGACGGAAGAGACCCAGTACTTC.

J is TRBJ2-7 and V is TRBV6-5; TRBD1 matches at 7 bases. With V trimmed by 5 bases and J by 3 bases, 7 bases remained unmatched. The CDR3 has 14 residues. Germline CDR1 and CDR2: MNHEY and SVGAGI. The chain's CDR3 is CASSPTGPVYEQYF. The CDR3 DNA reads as TGTGCCAGCAGTCCGACAGGGCCAGTCTACGAGCAGTACTTC.

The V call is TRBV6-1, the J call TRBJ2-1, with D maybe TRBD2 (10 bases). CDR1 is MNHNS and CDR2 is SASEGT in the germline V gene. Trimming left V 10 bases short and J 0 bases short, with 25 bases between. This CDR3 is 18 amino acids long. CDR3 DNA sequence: TGTGCCACTTCGACAGGGGGTAGCGGGAGGAACTCCTACAATGAGCAGTTCTTC. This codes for CATSTGGSGRNSYNEQFF.

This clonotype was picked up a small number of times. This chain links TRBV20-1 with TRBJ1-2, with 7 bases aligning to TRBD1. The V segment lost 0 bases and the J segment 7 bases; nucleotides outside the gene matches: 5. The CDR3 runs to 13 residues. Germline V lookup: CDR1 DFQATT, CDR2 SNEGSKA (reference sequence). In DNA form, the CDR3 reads TGCAGTGCTAGAGACAGGGGGATAGTTGGCTACACCTTC. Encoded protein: CSARDRGIVGYTF.

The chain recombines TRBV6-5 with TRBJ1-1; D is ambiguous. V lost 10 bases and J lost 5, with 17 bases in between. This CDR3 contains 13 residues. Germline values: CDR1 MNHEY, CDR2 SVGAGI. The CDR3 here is CATFLGGLTEAFF. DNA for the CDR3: TGTGCCACCTTCTTGGGAGGGCTGACTGAAGCTTTCTTT.

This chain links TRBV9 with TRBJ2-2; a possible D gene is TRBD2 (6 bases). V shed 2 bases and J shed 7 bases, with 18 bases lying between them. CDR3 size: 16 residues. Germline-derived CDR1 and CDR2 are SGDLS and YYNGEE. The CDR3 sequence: CASSVAGTSLGGELFF. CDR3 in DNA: TGTGCCAGCAGCGTGGCAGGGACTTCTCTTGGCGGGGAGCTGTTTTTT.

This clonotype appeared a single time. This CDR3 reads CASSSSLLANYGYTF. The DNA of the CDR3 is TGTGCCAGCAGCTCCAGCCTTCTCGCTAACTATGGCTACACCTTC. The chain is built from TRBV7-3 and TRBJ1-2; unclear D gene. The germline V gene encodes CDR1 SGHTA and CDR2 FQGTGA. V lost 4 bases to trimming and J lost 0 bases, with 12 bases between them. CDR3 length equals 15 residues.

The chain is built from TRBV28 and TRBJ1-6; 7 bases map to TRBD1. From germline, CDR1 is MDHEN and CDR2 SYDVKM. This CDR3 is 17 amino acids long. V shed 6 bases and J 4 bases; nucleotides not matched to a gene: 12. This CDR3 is CASSIQGGASYNSPLHF. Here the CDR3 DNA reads TGTGCCAGCAGCATTCAAGGGGGCGCGAGTTATAATTCACCCCTCCACTTT. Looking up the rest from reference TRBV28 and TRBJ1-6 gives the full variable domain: DVKVTQSSRYLVKRTGEKVFLECVQDMDHENMFWYRQDPGLGLRLIYFSYDVKMKEKGDIPEGYSVSREKKERFSLILESASTNQTSMYLCASSIQGGASYNSPLHFGNGTRLTVT.

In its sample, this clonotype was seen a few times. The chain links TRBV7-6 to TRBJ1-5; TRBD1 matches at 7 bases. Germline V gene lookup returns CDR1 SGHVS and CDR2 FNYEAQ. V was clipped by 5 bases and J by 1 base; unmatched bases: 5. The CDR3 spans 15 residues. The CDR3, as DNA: TGTGCCAGCAGCAAAGGGACAGCGAGCAATCAGCCCCAGCATTTT. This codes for CASSKGTASNQPQHF.

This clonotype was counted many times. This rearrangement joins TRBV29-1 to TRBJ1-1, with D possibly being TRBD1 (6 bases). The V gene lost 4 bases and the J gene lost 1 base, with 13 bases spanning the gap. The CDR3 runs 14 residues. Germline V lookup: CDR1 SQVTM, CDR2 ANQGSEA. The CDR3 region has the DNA TGCAGCGTTGTAATCAGGGGTTGGAACACTGAAGCTTTCTTT. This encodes CSVVIRGWNTEAFF.

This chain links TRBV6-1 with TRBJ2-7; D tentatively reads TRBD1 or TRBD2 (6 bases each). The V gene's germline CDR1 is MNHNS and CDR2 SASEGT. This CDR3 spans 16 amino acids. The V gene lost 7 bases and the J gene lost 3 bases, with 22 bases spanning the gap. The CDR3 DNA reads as TGTGCCAGCAAGGGGGGCGACGGGCTAGCAGACTACGAGCAGTACTTC. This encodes CASKGGDGLADYEQYF.

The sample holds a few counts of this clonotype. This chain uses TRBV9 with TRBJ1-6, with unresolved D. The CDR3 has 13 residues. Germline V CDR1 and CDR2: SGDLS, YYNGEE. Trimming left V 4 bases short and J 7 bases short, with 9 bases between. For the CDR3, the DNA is TGTGCCAGCAGCCCGGACGGGAATTCACCCCTCCACTTT. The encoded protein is CASSPDGNSPLHF.

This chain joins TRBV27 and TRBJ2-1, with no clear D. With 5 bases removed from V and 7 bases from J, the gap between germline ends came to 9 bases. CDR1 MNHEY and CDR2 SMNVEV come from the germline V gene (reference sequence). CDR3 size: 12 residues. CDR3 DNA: TGTGCCAGCAGTCCCAGGCCGAATGAGCAGTTCTTC. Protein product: CASSPRPNEQFF.

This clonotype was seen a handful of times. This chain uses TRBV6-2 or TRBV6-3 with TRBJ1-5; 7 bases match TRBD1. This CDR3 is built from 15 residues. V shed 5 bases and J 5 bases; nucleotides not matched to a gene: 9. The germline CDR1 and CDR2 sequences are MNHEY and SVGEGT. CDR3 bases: TGTGCCAGCAGTCCACCCCAGGGGGGGGATCAGCCCCAGCATTTT. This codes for CASSPPQGGDQPQHF.

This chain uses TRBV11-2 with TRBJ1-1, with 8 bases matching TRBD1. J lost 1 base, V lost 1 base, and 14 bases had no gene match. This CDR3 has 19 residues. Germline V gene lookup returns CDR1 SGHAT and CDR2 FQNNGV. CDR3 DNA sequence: TGTGCCAGCAGCTTAGGCACCTGGACAGGGAGTCAAAGGAACACTGAAGCTTTCTTT. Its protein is CASSLGTWTGSQRNTEAFF.

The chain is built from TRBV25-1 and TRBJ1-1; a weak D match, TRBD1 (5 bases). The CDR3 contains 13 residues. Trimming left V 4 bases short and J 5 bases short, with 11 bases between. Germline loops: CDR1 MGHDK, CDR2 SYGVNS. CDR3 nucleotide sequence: TGTGCCAGCAGTGGATCAGGGAGGACTGAAGCTTTCTTT. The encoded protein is CASSGSGRTEAFF.

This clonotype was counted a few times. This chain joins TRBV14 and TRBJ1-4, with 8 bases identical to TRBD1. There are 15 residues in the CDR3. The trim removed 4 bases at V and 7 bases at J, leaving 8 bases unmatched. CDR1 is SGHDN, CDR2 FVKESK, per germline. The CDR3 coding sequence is TGTGCCAGCAGCCCCTGGACAGGGTATGGTGAAAAACTGTTTTTT. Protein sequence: CASSPWTGYGEKLFF.

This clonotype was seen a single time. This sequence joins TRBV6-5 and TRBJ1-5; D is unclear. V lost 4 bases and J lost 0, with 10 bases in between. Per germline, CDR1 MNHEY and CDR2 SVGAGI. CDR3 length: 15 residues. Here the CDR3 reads CASSSFVNSNQPQHF. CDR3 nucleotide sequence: TGTGCCAGCAGTTCTTTCGTTAATAGCAATCAGCCCCAGCATTTT.

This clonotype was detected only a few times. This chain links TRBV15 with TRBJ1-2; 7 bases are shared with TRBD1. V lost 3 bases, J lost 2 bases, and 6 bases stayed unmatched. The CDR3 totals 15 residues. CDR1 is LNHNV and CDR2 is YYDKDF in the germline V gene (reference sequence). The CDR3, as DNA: TGTGCCACCAGCAGGGCCGGGACAGAAAACTATGGCTACACCTTC. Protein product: CATSRAGTENYGYTF.

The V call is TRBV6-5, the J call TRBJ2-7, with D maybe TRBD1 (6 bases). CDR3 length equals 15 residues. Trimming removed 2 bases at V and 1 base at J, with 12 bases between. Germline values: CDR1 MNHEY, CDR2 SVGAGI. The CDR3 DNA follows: TGTGCCAGCAGTTACGGGGGCCCAATATCCTACGAGCAGTACTTC. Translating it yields CASSYGGPISYEQYF.

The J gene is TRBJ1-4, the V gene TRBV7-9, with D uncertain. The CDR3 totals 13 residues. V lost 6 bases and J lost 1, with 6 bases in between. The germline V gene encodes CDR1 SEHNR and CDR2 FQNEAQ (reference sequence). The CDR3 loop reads CASRDGTNEKLFF. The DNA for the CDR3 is TGTGCCAGCAGAGACGGAACTAATGAAAAACTGTTTTTT.

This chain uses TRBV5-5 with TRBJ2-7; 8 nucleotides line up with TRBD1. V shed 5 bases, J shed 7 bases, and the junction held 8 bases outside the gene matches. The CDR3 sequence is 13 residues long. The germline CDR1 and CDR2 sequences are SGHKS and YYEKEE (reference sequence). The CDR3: CASRPTGAGEQYF. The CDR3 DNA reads TGTGCCAGCAGACCGACAGGGGCGGGGGAGCAGTACTTC.

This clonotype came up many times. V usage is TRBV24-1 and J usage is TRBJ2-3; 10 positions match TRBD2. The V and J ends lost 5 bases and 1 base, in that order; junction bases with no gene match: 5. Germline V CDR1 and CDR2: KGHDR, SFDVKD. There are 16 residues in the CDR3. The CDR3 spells CATSGSGLAGTDTQYF. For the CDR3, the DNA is TGTGCCACCAGTGGTTCCGGACTAGCGGGCACAGATACGCAGTATTTT.

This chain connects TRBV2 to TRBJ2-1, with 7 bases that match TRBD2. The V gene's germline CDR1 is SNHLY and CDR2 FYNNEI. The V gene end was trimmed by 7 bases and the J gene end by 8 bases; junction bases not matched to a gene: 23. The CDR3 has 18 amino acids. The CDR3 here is CASNERERSPKGLDEQFF. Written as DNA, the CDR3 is TGTGCCAGCAACGAGCGGGAACGATCACCAAAAGGTCTTGATGAGCAGTTCTTC.

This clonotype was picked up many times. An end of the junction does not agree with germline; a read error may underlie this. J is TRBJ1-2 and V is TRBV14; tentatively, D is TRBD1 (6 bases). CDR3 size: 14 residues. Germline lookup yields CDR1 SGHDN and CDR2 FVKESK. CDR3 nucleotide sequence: TGTGCCAGCAGCCAAGTCGGGGGCTCCCTCACAAAATACTTC. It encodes CASSQVGGSLTKYF. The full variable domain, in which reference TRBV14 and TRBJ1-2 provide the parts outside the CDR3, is EAGVTQFPSHSVIEKGQTVTLRCDPISGHDNLYWYRRVMGKEIKFLLHFVKESKQDESGMPNNRFLAERTGGTYSTLKVQPAELEDSGVYFCASSQVGGSLTKYFGSGTRLTVV.

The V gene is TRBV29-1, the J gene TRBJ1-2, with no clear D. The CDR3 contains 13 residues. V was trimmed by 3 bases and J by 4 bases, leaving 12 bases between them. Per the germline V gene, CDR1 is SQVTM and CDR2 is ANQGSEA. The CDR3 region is CSVEGYTPYGYTF. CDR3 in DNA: TGCAGCGTTGAGGGTTACACGCCCTATGGCTACACCTTC.